This T cell receptor (beta chain) appears in the sequencing data of a study of regulatory T cells in long-lasting Graves disease. Germline-derived CDR1 and CDR2 are LNHDA and SQIVND (reference sequence). The CDR3 is made up of 13 amino acids. This clonotype was seen just once. An end of the junction does not agree with germline; a read error may underlie this. Time point described: newly diagnosed GD, antithyroid drugs for less than 3 months. The TCR library used RNA extracted from PBMCs. The patients were drawn from one endocrinology department in Xi'an, China. Arm-PCR of CDR3 regions with iRepertoire HTBI primers generated TCR beta libraries. In TCRdb, the multiplex PCR reads were re-called with MiXCR into one record per CDR3 protein. The sample consists of around 480,000 distinct CDR3 sequences, 16% of them appearing once. These same records also appear under a second study, on T cells in Graves' hyperthyroidism and ophthalmopathy. Turning to that study: By a 13 V-J model, ophthalmopathy was set apart from stable hyperthyroidism.

Source: peripheral blood mononuclear cells (PBMCs), taken at new diagnosis, from a patient treated with antithyroid drugs. This clonotype was sampled from a woman aged 40-65 years with Graves disease. This chain uses TRBV19 with TRBJ1-2, with D uncertain. The CDR3 sequence is CAGSIGSFYGYTF. The DNA of the CDR3 is TGTGCCGGTAGTATAGGCAGCTTCTATGGCTACACCTTC.